These T cell receptor beta chains were read from a single sample in a study of blood T cell repertoires in COVID-19. Profiling relied on immunoSEQ multiplex PCR, and the TCRdb table lists in-frame clones only, not all of them. The data contain 300,000 to 400,000 clones, about 86% of them seen just once; the ten biggest clones take up roughly 3%. The sequenced material came from peripheral blood. These receptors were taken from a man younger than 40 with active or convalescent COVID-19. The CDR3 runs from the conserved cysteine through the conserved F or W. The D gene is left open where the match is weak. Part of the rows lack a size; the others show once, few, many or a class for expanded clones.

D	V	size	J	CDR3	DNA
.	TRBV18	.	TRBJ1-1	CASSPRQDTEAFF	TGTGCCAGCTCACCCCGACAGGACACTGAAGCTTTCTTT
TRBD1	TRBV18	.	TRBJ1-2	CASSSQTGVPFGYTF	TGTGCCAGCTCATCCCAGACAGGGGTACCATTTGGCTACACCTTC
TRBD1	TRBV19	.	TRBJ1-2	CASSPQTGGVYGYTF	TGTGCCAGTAGTCCCCAAACAGGGGGGGTCTATGGCTACACCTTC
TRBD2	TRBV2	.	TRBJ2-1	CASSGLAGGRLNEQFF	TGTGCCAGCAGTGGGCTAGCGGGGGGTAGGTTGAATGAGCAGTTCTTC
TRBD2	TRBV3-1/TRBV3-2	.	TRBJ2-3	CASSQVGTSGDTQYF	TGTGCCAGCAGCCAGGTGGGGACTAGCGGAGATACGCAGTATTTT
.	TRBV5-1	.	TRBJ1-1	CASSPLQGTNTEAFF	TGCGCCAGCAGCCCCTTACAGGGCACGAACACTGAAGCTTTCTTT
TRBD1	TRBV12-5	.	TRBJ1-4	CASGLVKETGQGAGRTNEKLFF	TGTGCTAGTGGTTTGGTAAAGGAAACGGGACAGGGGGCGGGTAGAACTAATGAAAAACTGTTTTTT
TRBD2	TRBV5-8	once	TRBJ2-3	CASSSRFVTSGGTTDTQYF	TGTGCCAGCAGCTCACGCTTCGTTACTAGCGGGGGGACCACAGATACGCAGTATTTT
.	TRBV11-1	.	TRBJ2-7	CASSLASAYEQYF	TGTGCCAGCAGCTTAGCTTCAGCCTACGAGCAGTACTTC
.	TRBV19	.	TRBJ1-5	CATQGVGGALQPQHF	TGTGCCACCCAAGGCGTGGGGGGAGCGCTTCAGCCCCAGCATTTT
TRBD1	TRBV11-3	.	TRBJ2-7	CASSRQGSSYEQYF	TGTGCCAGCAGCCGACAGGGGAGTTCCTACGAGCAGTACTTC
.	TRBV7-2	.	TRBJ2-2	CASSQTGELFF	TGTGCCAGCAGCCAAACCGGGGAGCTGTTTTTT
TRBD2	TRBV7-9	.	TRBJ2-3	CASSFGGTYTDTQYF	TGTGCCAGCAGCTTCGGGGGGACTTACACAGATACGCAGTATTTT
TRBD1	TRBV6-5	.	TRBJ1-1	CASSYAPGQGNTEAFF	TGTGCCAGCAGTTACGCCCCGGGACAGGGTAACACTGAAGCTTTCTTT
.	TRBV18	once	TRBJ2-7	CASSQVGRDEQYF	TGTGCCAGCTCACAAGTGGGGCGAGACGAGCAGTACTTC
TRBD1	TRBV9	.	TRBJ1-6	CASSRTGGARQNSPLHF	TGTGCCAGCAGTCGAACAGGGGGGGCGCGTCAAAATTCACCCCTCCACTTT
TRBD2	TRBV2	.	TRBJ2-6	CAPRHGGGGSFLSGANVLTF	TGCGCCCCCCGCCACGGCGGGGGGGGTTCATTCCTCTCTGGGGCCAACGTCCTGACTTTC
TRBD1	TRBV27	few	TRBJ1-2	CASSGPTQGGGYTF	TGTGCCAGCAGTGGCCCAACCCAGGGGGGTGGCTACACCTTC
.	TRBV7-6	.	TRBJ2-7	CASAQDSYEQYF	TGTGCCAGCGCACAAGACTCCTACGAGCAGTACTTC
.	TRBV24-1	.	TRBJ2-7	CATSDGGELYEQYF	TGTGCCACCAGTGATGGAGGGGAGTTGTACGAGCAGTACTTC
TRBD1	TRBV11-3	once	TRBJ1-1	CASSFSQGTEAFF	TGTGCCAGCAGCTTCTCACAGGGGACTGAAGCTTTCTTT
.	TRBV30	.	TRBJ1-2	CAWSVLYGYTF	TGTGCCTGGAGTGTACTCTATGGCTACACCTTC
TRBD2	TRBV6-2/TRBV6-3	.	TRBJ2-4	CASSPRTSGKIDLVFQYF	TGTGCCAGCAGTCCCCGGACTAGCGGGAAGATCGATTTAGTCTTTCAGTACTTC
.	TRBV5-1	.	TRBJ2-1	CASSLTSGPSYNEQFF	TGCGCCAGCAGCTTGACAAGCGGCCCGTCCTACAATGAGCAGTTCTTC
.	TRBV6-5	.	TRBJ1-2	CASSYGGGDYGYTF	TGTGCCAGCAGTTACGGCGGGGGTGACTATGGCTACACCTTC
.	TRBV19	.	TRBJ2-7	CASRRGSGNEQYF	TGTGCCAGTAGAAGGGGATCCGGAAACGAGCAGTACTTC
TRBD2	TRBV7-9	.	TRBJ2-1	CASSIGRLDEQFF	TGTGCCAGCAGCATCGGGAGGCTGGATGAGCAGTTCTTC
.	TRBV7-8	.	TRBJ1-6	CASSPINSPLHF	TGTGCCAGCAGCCCTATTAATTCACCCCTCCACTTT
.	TRBV3-1/TRBV3-2	.	TRBJ1-4	CASSHPGSTNEKLFF	TGTGCCAGCAGCCATCCGGGGTCAACTAATGAAAAACTGTTTTTT
TRBD2	TRBV9	.	TRBJ2-3	CASSVGTSGRAPDTQYF	TGTGCCAGCAGCGTAGGGACTAGCGGGAGGGCCCCAGATACGCAGTATTTT
TRBD1	TRBV5-4	.	TRBJ1-6	CASSLAGDREWDSPLHF	TGTGCCAGCAGCTTGGCCGGGGACAGGGAGTGGGATTCACCCCTCCACTTT
TRBD1	TRBV5-1	.	TRBJ2-1	CASSLVGQGTGNEQFF	TGCGCCAGCAGCTTGGTGGGACAGGGTACAGGCAATGAGCAGTTCTTC
.	TRBV7-2	.	TRBJ1-5	CASSFSEAQPQHF	TGTGCCAGCAGCTTCTCGGAGGCTCAGCCCCAGCATTTT
TRBD1	TRBV6-6	.	TRBJ1-6	CASTPGQNNSPLHF	TGTGCCAGCACCCCGGGACAGAATAATTCACCCCTCCACTTT
TRBD1	TRBV6-5	.	TRBJ1-2	CATGQGYGYTF	TGTGCCACCGGACAGGGATACGGCTACACCTTC
.	TRBV3-1/TRBV3-2	.	TRBJ1-1	CASSQDLGAGAFF	TGTGCCAGCAGCCAAGATCTGGGTGCAGGAGCTTTCTTT
TRBD1	TRBV24-1	.	TRBJ2-5	CATSAGQGAVKTQYF	TGTGCCACCAGTGCTGGGCAGGGGGCGGTTAAGACCCAGTACTTC
.	TRBV3-1/TRBV3-2	.	TRBJ2-1	CASSQTRGSYNEQFF	TGTGCCAGCAGCCAAACTCGGGGGTCCTACAATGAGCAGTTCTTC
TRBD2	TRBV15	.	TRBJ2-7	CATSGGLAGTKQYF	TGTGCCACCAGCGGAGGACTAGCGGGAACTAAGCAGTACTTC
TRBD1	TRBV5-1	.	TRBJ1-2	CASSLDGTDYRYGYTF	TGCGCCAGCAGCCTTGACGGGACAGACTACCGCTATGGCTACACCTTC
TRBD1	TRBV6-5	.	TRBJ1-2	CASTLDRAVYGYTF	TGTGCCAGCACTTTAGACAGGGCCGTCTATGGCTACACCTTC
.	TRBV19	.	TRBJ2-1	CASSQSASSYNEQFF	TGTGCCAGTAGTCAGAGCGCGAGCTCCTACAATGAGCAGTTCTTC
TRBD1	TRBV19	.	TRBJ2-7	CASRPQGTNGEQYF	TGTGCCAGTAGGCCACAGGGGACAAACGGCGAGCAGTACTTC
TRBD1	TRBV5-8	.	TRBJ1-6	CASSLGTGHSPLHF	TGTGCCAGCAGCCTCGGGACAGGGCATTCACCCCTCCACTTT
.	TRBV7-8	.	TRBJ2-5	CASSLGPQRETQYF	TGTGCCAGCAGCTTAGGGCCCCAGCGGGAGACCCAGTACTTC
TRBD1	TRBV27	.	TRBJ2-5	CASRKTGGLEEETQYF	TGTGCCAGCAGAAAGACAGGGGGGCTCGAAGAAGAGACCCAGTACTTC
TRBD2	TRBV3-1/TRBV3-2	.	TRBJ2-1	CASSQDPAGGPNEQFF	TGTGCCAGCAGCCAAGATCCAGCGGGGGGGCCAAATGAGCAGTTCTTC
.	TRBV4-1	few	TRBJ2-5	CASSPEGSRGGTQYF	TGCGCCAGCAGCCCCGAGGGTTCGCGGGGTGGGACCCAGTACTTC
.	TRBV11-3	.	TRBJ2-5	CASSFTGVGETQYF	TGTGCCAGCAGCTTTACAGGCGTTGGGGAGACCCAGTACTTC
TRBD1	TRBV19	.	TRBJ1-6	CASAEIGQGNSPLHF	TGTGCCAGCGCGGAGATAGGACAGGGGAATTCACCCCTCCACTTT
TRBD2	TRBV3-1/TRBV3-2	once	TRBJ2-1	CASSLSGTKAHEQFF	TGTGCCAGCAGCCTCTCCGGGACTAAGGCTCATGAGCAGTTCTTC
TRBD1	TRBV3-1/TRBV3-2	.	TRBJ1-6	CASTGQANSPLHF	TGTGCCAGCACCGGACAGGCTAATTCACCCCTCCACTTT
TRBD2	TRBV7-2	.	TRBJ2-1	CASSLLAGGYNEQFF	TGTGCCAGCAGCTTACTAGCGGGGGGATACAATGAGCAGTTCTTC
.	TRBV28	.	TRBJ2-1	CASSFPGVGSNEQFF	TGTGCCAGCAGTTTTCCGGGAGTCGGATCCAATGAGCAGTTCTTC
.	TRBV7-9	.	TRBJ2-2	CASSPERVHRGELFF	TGTGCCAGCAGCCCGGAGCGGGTCCACCGCGGGGAGCTGTTTTTT
.	TRBV7-9	.	TRBJ1-2	CASSPGNRVTYGYTF	TGTGCCAGCAGCCCTGGCAACAGGGTAACGTATGGCTACACCTTC
TRBD2	TRBV6-4	.	TRBJ2-2	CASRRTSGPTGELFF	TGTGCCAGCAGAAGGACTAGCGGGCCCACCGGGGAGCTGTTTTTT
.	TRBV4-1	.	TRBJ1-5	CASSQDEISNQPQHF	TGCGCCAGCAGCCAAGATGAGATTAGCAATCAGCCCCAGCATTTT
.	TRBV12-3/TRBV12-4	.	TRBJ2-5	CASSPGAPRTQYF	TGTGCCAGCAGCCCTGGGGCCCCGAGGACCCAGTACTTC